A selection of T cell receptor beta chains follows, all from one sample in a study of blood T cell repertoires in COVID-19. The data were produced by immunoSEQ multiplex PCR, yet TCRdb's version contains in-frame clones alone and is incomplete. The sample lists just over 300,000 clones, about nine tenths occurring once. Sample: PBMCs or T cells enriched from blood (not recorded which). The receptors come from a young man who had recovered from COVID-19. Each CDR3 is given with its conserved first and last residue. The order of the fields is D gene, clone size, V gene, J gene, CDR3 DNA, CDR3 protein. A D gene is named only where the DNA matches it firmly. Clone size is stated in some rows and not others, as once, few, many or a class when expanded.

D gene: TRBD1
clone size: .
V gene: TRBV6-4
J gene: TRBJ1-4
CDR3 DNA: TGTGCCAGCTTCCAGGGGGCTTCAACTAATGAAAAACTGTTTTTT
CDR3 protein: CASFQGASTNEKLFF

D gene: .
clone size: .
V gene: TRBV25-1
J gene: TRBJ2-3
CDR3 DNA: TGTGCCAGCAGTGAATATCCCCCAACAGATACGCAGTATTTT
CDR3 protein: CASSEYPPTDTQYF

D gene: .
clone size: .
V gene: TRBV21-1
J gene: TRBJ1-6
CDR3 DNA: TGTGCCAGCAGCAAAGAAGTGACAGGGAAGGGCTCCTATAATTCACCCCTCCACTTT
CDR3 protein: CASSKEVTGKGSYNSPLHF

D gene: TRBD2
clone size: .
V gene: TRBV24-1
J gene: TRBJ2-7
CDR3 DNA: TGTGCCACCAGTGATCTCGGGGGGGCCTCCTACGAGCAGTACTTC
CDR3 protein: CATSDLGGASYEQYF

D gene: .
clone size: .
V gene: TRBV12-3/TRBV12-4
J gene: TRBJ2-6
CDR3 DNA: TGTGCCAGCAGCTTCTCTGGGGCCAACGTCCTGACTTTC
CDR3 protein: CASSFSGANVLTF

D gene: TRBD2
clone size: once
V gene: TRBV9
J gene: TRBJ2-1
CDR3 DNA: TGTGCCAGCAGCGTACGGCCTAGCGGGAGGTACAATGAGCAGTTCTTC
CDR3 protein: CASSVRPSGRYNEQFF

D gene: TRBD1
clone size: .
V gene: TRBV14
J gene: TRBJ1-2
CDR3 DNA: TGTGCCAGCAGCCAAGCAGGGGGCGGCTATGGCTACACCTTC
CDR3 protein: CASSQAGGGYGYTF

D gene: TRBD1
clone size: .
V gene: TRBV28
J gene: TRBJ2-5
CDR3 DNA: TGTGCCAGCAAACCGGACAGGGGGCGCGGAGAGACCCAGTACTTC
CDR3 protein: CASKPDRGRGETQYF

D gene: TRBD2
clone size: .
V gene: TRBV10-3
J gene: TRBJ2-7
CDR3 DNA: TGTGCCATCAGTGCCCGGGCAGCGGGGGATACATACGAGCAGTACTTC
CDR3 protein: CAISARAAGDTYEQYF

D gene: .
clone size: .
V gene: TRBV7-9
J gene: TRBJ2-1
CDR3 DNA: TGTGCCAGCAACTCCGCGACAGACTACAATGAGCAGTTCTTC
CDR3 protein: CASNSATDYNEQFF

D gene: TRBD1
clone size: .
V gene: TRBV14
J gene: TRBJ2-1
CDR3 DNA: TGTGCCAGCAGCCTGACAGGGGGGATCTACAATGAGCAGTTCTTC
CDR3 protein: CASSLTGGIYNEQFF

D gene: TRBD2
clone size: .
V gene: TRBV3-1/TRBV3-2
J gene: TRBJ2-1
CDR3 DNA: TGTGCCAGCAGCCCGGCGGGAGGAAACAATGAGCAGTTCTTC
CDR3 protein: CASSPAGGNNEQFF

D gene: .
clone size: .
V gene: TRBV5-6
J gene: TRBJ2-7
CDR3 DNA: TGTGCCAGCAGCTTGTGGGAGAGCCACTACTACGAGCAGTACTTC
CDR3 protein: CASSLWESHYYEQYF

D gene: .
clone size: .
V gene: TRBV7-9
J gene: TRBJ1-2
CDR3 DNA: TGTGCCAGCAGCTTAGGCCGGGGATTCGACTATGGCTACACCTTC
CDR3 protein: CASSLGRGFDYGYTF

D gene: .
clone size: .
V gene: TRBV19
J gene: TRBJ2-2
CDR3 DNA: TGTGCCAGTAGACACGCATCCGGGACTCGCCGACCCACCGGGGAGCTGTTTTTT
CDR3 protein: CASRHASGTRRPTGELFF

D gene: .
clone size: many
V gene: TRBV6-1
J gene: TRBJ1-4
CDR3 DNA: TGTGCCAGCAGTGAAATTCGGGGGGCAGTTGAAAAACTGTTTTTT
CDR3 protein: CASSEIRGAVEKLFF

D gene: TRBD1
clone size: .
V gene: TRBV24-1
J gene: TRBJ1-4
CDR3 DNA: TGTGCCACCAGTGATGGGTACAGGGGACGGACCTTGGATGAAAAACTGTTTTTT
CDR3 protein: CATSDGYRGRTLDEKLFF

D gene: TRBD2
clone size: .
V gene: TRBV28
J gene: TRBJ2-3
CDR3 DNA: TGTGCCAGCAGCTTAGCGGGGGGCACAGATACGCAGTATTTT
CDR3 protein: CASSLAGGTDTQYF

D gene: .
clone size: .
V gene: TRBV13
J gene: TRBJ2-2
CDR3 DNA: TGTGCCAGCAGCTTATCGAACGGCGGGGAGCTGTTTTTT
CDR3 protein: CASSLSNGGELFF

D gene: .
clone size: .
V gene: TRBV24-1
J gene: TRBJ1-2
CDR3 DNA: TGTGCCACCAGTGGGACAAACTATGGCTACACCTTC
CDR3 protein: CATSGTNYGYTF

D gene: TRBD1
clone size: .
V gene: TRBV9
J gene: TRBJ1-1
CDR3 DNA: TGTGCCAGCAGCGTAGACGGCAGGGGGGAGGAAGCTTTCTTT
CDR3 protein: CASSVDGRGEEAFF

D gene: .
clone size: once
V gene: TRBV2
J gene: TRBJ1-6
CDR3 DNA: TGTGCCAGCAGGGACCGGGAGGGCCCCTATTATAATTCACCCCTCCACTTT
CDR3 protein: CASRDREGPYYNSPLHF

D gene: TRBD1
clone size: .
V gene: TRBV6-5
J gene: TRBJ2-3
CDR3 DNA: TGTGCCAGCAGGGACAGGGATTTCGCAGATACGCAGTATTTT
CDR3 protein: CASRDRDFADTQYF

D gene: .
clone size: .
V gene: TRBV6-5
J gene: TRBJ2-7
CDR3 DNA: TGTGCCAGCAGTACCTACTACGAGCAGTACTTC
CDR3 protein: CASSTYYEQYF

D gene: .
clone size: .
V gene: TRBV11-2
J gene: TRBJ2-2
CDR3 DNA: TGTGCCAGCACCCATAGAGAGGCTCCAAACACCGGGGAGCTGTTTTTT
CDR3 protein: CASTHREAPNTGELFF

D gene: .
clone size: .
V gene: TRBV29-1
J gene: TRBJ2-2
CDR3 DNA: TGCAGCGTAAATCGGGCGAACACCGGGGAGCTGTTTTTT
CDR3 protein: CSVNRANTGELFF

D gene: .
clone size: few
V gene: TRBV6-6
J gene: TRBJ2-7
CDR3 DNA: TGTGCCAGCAGTTCCACCTACGAGCAGTACTTC
CDR3 protein: CASSSTYEQYF

D gene: TRBD2
clone size: .
V gene: TRBV10-3
J gene: TRBJ2-7
CDR3 DNA: TGTGCCATCAGTGAGTCCACTAGCGCGTTCGAGCAGTACTTC
CDR3 protein: CAISESTSAFEQYF

D gene: TRBD1
clone size: .
V gene: TRBV2
J gene: TRBJ1-1
CDR3 DNA: TGTGCCAGCAGTGAGCCCTCTACAGGGGGCGGGTCTGAAGCTTTCTTT
CDR3 protein: CASSEPSTGGGSEAFF

D gene: .
clone size: .
V gene: TRBV2
J gene: TRBJ2-7
CDR3 DNA: TGTGCCACACAGGCCTACGAGCAGTACTTC
CDR3 protein: CATQAYEQYF

D gene: .
clone size: .
V gene: TRBV24-1
J gene: TRBJ1-2
CDR3 DNA: TGTGCCACCAGTGACCCGAGTGGGGACATCTATGGCTACACCTTC
CDR3 protein: CATSDPSGDIYGYTF